Below are 6 T cell receptor beta chains sequenced from a single sample in a study of beta chain features in type 1 diabetes. Study-wide findings and caveats: In every one of the four CD4+ subsets, TCRB CDR3s were moderately but significantly shorter in Type 1 diabetes patients.

Reverse transcription of all isolated RNA meant that expressed TCRB transcripts were sequenced. This table comes from immunoSEQ multiplex PCR, and its TCRdb copy is limited to in-frame clones, with some not included. Of over 150,000 clones detected, around 8% appear once; the ten largest clones hold approximately 1%. Their antigens are not known. Input material: central memory CD4+ T cells from blood. These receptors originate from a middle-aged woman with type 1 diabetes.

V gene TRBV19 combines with J gene TRBJ1-4, with D maybe TRBD1 (5 bases). CDR3 length equals 16 residues. V lost 4 bases to trimming and J lost 0 bases, with 12 bases between them. Germline CDR1 reads LNHDA; CDR2 reads SQIVND (reference sequence). CDR3 bases: TGTGCCAGTAGTACCCTAGAAGGGGCAACTAATGAAAAACTGTTTTTT. This translates into CASSTLEGATNEKLFF.

V gene TRBV7-2 combines with J gene TRBJ2-3; D not certain. The CDR3 spans 13 residues. From germline, CDR1 is SGHTA and CDR2 FQGNSA. V was shortened by 5 bases and J by 5 bases, with 11 bases between the two germline ends. In nucleotides, the CDR3 is TGTGCCAGCAGCAGAGCCCCGGGAGATACGCAGTATTTT. Amino acids: CASSRAPGDTQYF.

Only a few counts were recorded for this clone. The same CDR3 is also encoded by other DNA sequences in this sample. The chain carries TRBV29-1 and TRBJ1-1; the D gene is possibly TRBD1 (5 bases). The CDR3 has 12 amino acids. The V gene's germline CDR1 is SQVTM and CDR2 ANQGSEA. The CDR3: CSAPLGGTEAFF. CDR3 bases: TGCAGTGCACCCCTCGGGGGGACTGAAGCTTTCTTT.

This clone was counted a few times. V and J are TRBV5-4 and TRBJ1-1, with D possibly matching TRBD1 (6 bases). The V end was cut by 0 bases, the J end by 5 bases, with 8 bases between. Looked up from germline, CDR1 is SGHNT and CDR2 is YYREEE (reference sequence). This CDR3 region has 13 residues. The CDR3 reads CASSLDRETEAFF. CDR3 coding DNA: TGTGCCAGCAGCTTGGACAGGGAGACTGAAGCTTTCTTT.

The J gene is TRBJ2-1, the V gene TRBV30; a weak D match, TRBD1 (5 bases). In germline, CDR1 is GTSNPN, CDR2 SVGIG (reference sequence). V lost 2 bases and J 7 bases, leaving 12 bases between the germline ends. This CDR3 is 13 amino acids long. CDR3 DNA sequence: TGTGCCTGGAGTAATGGGGCAGTTAATGAGCAGTTCTTC. Its translation: CAWSNGAVNEQFF.

This clone has a handful of counts. The gene calls are TRBV5-1 and TRBJ2-5, with 10 bases that match TRBD1. Germline V gene sequence: CDR1 SGHRS, CDR2 YFSETQ. The V segment lost 5 bases and the J segment 3 bases; nucleotides outside the gene matches: 4. CDR3 length: 14 amino acids. CDR3 sequence: CASRRQGAEETQYF. The DNA for the CDR3 is TGCGCCAGCAGAAGACAGGGGGCTGAAGAGACCCAGTACTTC.